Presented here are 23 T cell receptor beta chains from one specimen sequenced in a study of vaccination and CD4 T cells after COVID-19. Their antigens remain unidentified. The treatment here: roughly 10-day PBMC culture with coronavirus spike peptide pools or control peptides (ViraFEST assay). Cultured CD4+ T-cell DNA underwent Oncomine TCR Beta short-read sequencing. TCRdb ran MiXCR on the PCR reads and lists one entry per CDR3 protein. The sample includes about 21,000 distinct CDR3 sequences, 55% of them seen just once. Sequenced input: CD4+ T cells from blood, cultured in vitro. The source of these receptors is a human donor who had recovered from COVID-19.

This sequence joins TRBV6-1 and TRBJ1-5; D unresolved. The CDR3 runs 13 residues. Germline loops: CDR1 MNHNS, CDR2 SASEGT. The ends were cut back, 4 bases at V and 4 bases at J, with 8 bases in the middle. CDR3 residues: CASSVSGNQPQHF. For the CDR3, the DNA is TGTGCCAGCAGTGTTTCGGGGAATCAGCCCCAGCATTTT.

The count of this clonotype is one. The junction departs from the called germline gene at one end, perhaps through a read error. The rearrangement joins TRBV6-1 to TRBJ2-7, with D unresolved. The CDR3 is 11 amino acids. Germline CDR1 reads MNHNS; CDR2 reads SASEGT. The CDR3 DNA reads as TGTGCCAGCACCGATTTCTACGGGCAGTACTTC. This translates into CASTDFYGQYF.

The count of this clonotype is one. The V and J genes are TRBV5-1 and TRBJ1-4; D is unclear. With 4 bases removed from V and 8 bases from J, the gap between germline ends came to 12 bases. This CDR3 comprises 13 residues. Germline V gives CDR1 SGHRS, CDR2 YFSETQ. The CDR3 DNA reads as TGCGCCAGCAGCAGAACTGACGGGGAAAAACTGTTTTTT. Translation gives CASSRTDGEKLFF.

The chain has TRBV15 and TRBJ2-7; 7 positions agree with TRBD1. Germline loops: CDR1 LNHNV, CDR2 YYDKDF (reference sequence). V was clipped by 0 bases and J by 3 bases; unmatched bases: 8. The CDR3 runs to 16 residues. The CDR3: CATSRDIMGQSYEQYF. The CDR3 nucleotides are TGTGCCACCAGCAGAGATATTATGGGACAGAGCTACGAGCAGTACTTC. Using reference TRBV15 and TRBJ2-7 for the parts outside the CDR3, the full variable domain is DAMVIQNPRYQVTQFGKPVTLSCSQTLNHNVMYWYQQKSSQAPKLLFHYYDKDFNNEADTPDNFQSRRPNTSFCFLDIRSPGLGDTAMYLCATSRDIMGQSYEQYFGPGTRLTVT.

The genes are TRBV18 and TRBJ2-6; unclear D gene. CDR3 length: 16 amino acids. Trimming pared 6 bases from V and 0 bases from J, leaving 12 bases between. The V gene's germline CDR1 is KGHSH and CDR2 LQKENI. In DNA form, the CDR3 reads TGTGCCAGCTCCCCGATTGACATCTCTGGGGCCAACGTCCTGACTTTC. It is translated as CASSPIDISGANVLTF.

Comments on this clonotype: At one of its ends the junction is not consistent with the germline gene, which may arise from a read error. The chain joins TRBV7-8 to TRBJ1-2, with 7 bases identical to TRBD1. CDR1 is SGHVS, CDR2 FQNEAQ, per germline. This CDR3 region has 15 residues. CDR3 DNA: TGTGCCAGCAGCTCCACAGACAGGGCTAACTATGGCAACACCTTC. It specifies CASSSTDRANYGNTF.

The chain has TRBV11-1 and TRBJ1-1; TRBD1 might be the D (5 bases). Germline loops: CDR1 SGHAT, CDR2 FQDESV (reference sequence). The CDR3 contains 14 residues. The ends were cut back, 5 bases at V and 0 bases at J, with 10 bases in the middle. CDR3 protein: CASSRAGMNTEAFF. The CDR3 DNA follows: TGTGCCAGCAGCCGGGCAGGGATGAACACTGAAGCTTTCTTT.

DNA of the CDR3: TGTGCCAGCAGCCAAGCCCCGGGACCCTCTTATCCCGGGGAGCTGTTTTTT. Encoded protein: CASSQAPGPSYPGELFF. The chain carries TRBV6-2 or TRBV6-3 and TRBJ2-2; either TRBD1 or TRBD2 may fit D (5 bases each). CDR1 and CDR2 (germline): MNHEY, SVGEGT. This CDR3 has 17 residues. V dropped 6 bases and J dropped 6 bases, with 23 bases sitting between them.

Here the CDR3 DNA reads TGTGCCAGCATTCAGACAGGGTTGAATGCTGGAAACACCATATATTTT. This gives the protein CASIQTGLNAGNTIYF. The J gene is TRBJ1-3, the V gene TRBV27; 7 nucleotides align to TRBD1. Looked up from germline, CDR1 is MNHEY and CDR2 is SMNVEV (reference sequence). CDR3 length: 16 residues. The V gene end was trimmed by 7 bases and the J gene end by 2 bases; junction bases not matched to a gene: 11.

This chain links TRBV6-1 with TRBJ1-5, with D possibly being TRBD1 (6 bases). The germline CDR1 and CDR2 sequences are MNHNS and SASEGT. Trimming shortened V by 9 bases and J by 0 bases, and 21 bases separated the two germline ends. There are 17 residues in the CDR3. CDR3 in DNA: TGTGCCAGAACTATAGCGGACAGCCCCTATAGCAATCAGCCCCAGCATTTT. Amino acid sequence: CARTIADSPYSNQPQHF.

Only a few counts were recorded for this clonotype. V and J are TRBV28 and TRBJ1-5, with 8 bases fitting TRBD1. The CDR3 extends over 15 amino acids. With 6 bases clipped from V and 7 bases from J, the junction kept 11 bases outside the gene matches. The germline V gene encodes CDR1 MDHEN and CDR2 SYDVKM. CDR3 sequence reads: CASSPQGGVGQPQHF. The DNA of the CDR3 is TGTGCCAGCAGCCCACAGGGGGGGGTAGGACAGCCCCAGCATTTT.

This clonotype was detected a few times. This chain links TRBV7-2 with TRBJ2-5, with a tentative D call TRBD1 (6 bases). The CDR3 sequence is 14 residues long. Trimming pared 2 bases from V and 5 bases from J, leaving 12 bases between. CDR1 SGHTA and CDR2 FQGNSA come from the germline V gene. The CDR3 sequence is CASSLRQGLETQYF. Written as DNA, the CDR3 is TGTGCCAGCAGCTTAAGGCAGGGGTTGGAGACCCAGTACTTC.

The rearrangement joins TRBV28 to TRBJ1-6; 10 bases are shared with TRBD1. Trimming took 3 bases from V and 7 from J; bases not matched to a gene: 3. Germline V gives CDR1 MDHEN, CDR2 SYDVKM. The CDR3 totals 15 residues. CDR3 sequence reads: CASSFRTGGNSPLHF. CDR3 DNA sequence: TGTGCCAGCAGTTTTCGGACAGGGGGAAATTCACCCCTCCACTTT.

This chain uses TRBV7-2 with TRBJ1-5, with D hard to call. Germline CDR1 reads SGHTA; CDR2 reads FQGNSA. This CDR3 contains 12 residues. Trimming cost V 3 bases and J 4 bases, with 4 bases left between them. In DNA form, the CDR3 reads TGTGCCAGCAGCTTTCTTAATCAGCCCCAGCATTTT. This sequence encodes CASSFLNQPQHF.

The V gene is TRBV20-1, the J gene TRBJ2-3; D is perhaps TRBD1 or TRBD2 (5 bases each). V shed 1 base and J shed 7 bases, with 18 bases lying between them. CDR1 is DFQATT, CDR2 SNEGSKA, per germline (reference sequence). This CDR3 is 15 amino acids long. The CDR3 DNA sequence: TGCAGTGCTAGAGGCCGGGGCCCCTCAGATCATACGCAGTATTTT. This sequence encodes CSARGRGPSDHTQYF.

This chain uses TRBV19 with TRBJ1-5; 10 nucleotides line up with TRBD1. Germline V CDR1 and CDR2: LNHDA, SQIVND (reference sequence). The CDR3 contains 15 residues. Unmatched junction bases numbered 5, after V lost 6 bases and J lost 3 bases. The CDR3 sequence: CASRPGQGINQPQHF. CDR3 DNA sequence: TGTGCCAGTAGACCGGGACAGGGGATCAATCAGCCCCAGCATTTT.

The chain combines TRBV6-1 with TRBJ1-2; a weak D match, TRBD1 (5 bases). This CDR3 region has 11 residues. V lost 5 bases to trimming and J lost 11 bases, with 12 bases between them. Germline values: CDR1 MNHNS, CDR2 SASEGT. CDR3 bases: TGTGCCAGCAGTAACAGGAGAGGGTACACCTTC. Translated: CASSNRRGYTF.

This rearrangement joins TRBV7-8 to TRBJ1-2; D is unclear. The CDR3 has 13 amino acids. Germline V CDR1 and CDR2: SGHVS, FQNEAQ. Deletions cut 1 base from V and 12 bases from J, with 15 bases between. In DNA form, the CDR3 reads TGTGCCAGCAGCTTAGTGGAAGCAGGAGGTCACACCTTC. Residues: CASSLVEAGGHTF.

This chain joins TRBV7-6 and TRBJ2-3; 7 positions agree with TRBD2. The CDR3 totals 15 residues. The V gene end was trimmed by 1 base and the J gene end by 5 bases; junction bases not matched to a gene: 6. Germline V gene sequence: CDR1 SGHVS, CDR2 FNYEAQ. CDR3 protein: CASSLGRGVRDTQYF. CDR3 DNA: TGTGCCAGCAGCTTAGGCCGGGGGGTGAGAGATACGCAGTATTTT.

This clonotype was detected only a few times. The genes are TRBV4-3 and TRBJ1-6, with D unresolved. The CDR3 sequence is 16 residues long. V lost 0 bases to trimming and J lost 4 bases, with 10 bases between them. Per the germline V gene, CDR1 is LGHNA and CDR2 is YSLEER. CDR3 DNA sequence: TGCGCCAGCAGCCAAGATCATGGGGTGTATAATTCACCCCTCCACTTT. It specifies CASSQDHGVYNSPLHF.

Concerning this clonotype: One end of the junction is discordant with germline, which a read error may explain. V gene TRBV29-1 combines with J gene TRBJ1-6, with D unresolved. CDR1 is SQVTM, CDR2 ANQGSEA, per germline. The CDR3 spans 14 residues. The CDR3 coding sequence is TGCAGCGTGGAAGAGGGCGGGGTGGGCTCACCCCTCCACTTT. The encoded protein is CSVEEGGVGSPLHF.

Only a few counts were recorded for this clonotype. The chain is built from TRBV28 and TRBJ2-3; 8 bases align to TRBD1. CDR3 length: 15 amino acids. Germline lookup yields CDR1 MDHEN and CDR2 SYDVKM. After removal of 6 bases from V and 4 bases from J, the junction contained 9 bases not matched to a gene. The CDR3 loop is CASSRPRQGSDTQYF. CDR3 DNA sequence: TGTGCCAGCAGCCGCCCCCGACAGGGGTCAGATACGCAGTATTTT.

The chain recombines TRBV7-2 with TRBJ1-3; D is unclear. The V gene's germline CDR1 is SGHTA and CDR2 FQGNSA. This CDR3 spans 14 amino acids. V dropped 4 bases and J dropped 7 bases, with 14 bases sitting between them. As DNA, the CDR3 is TGTGCCAGCAGCTCGATATGGATCGGGAACACCATATATTTT. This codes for CASSSIWIGNTIYF.